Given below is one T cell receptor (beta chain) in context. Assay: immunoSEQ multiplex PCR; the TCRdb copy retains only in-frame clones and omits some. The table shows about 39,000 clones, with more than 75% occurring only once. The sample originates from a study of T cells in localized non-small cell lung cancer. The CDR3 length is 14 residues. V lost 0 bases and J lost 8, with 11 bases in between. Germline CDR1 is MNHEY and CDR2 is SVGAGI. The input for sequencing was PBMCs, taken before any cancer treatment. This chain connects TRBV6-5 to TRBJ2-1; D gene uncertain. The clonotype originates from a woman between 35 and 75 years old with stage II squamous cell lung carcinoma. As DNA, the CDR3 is TGTGCCAGCAGTTACTCGATCCCCGGGTATGAGCAGTTCTTC. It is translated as CASSYSIPGYEQFF.